This T cell receptor (beta chain) was sequenced for a study of cytomegalovirus exposure and HLA in healthy donors. Study-wide points: Per a later analysis, fewer than 20,000 TCR beta sequences showed association with HLA alleles at 0.05 false discovery rate. On later analysis, the bulk of CMV-associated TCR beta chains appeared to be HLA-restricted. Follow-up analysis later connected one missense variant in DCLRE1C with trimming of TCR beta V- and J-genes. A later analysis showed HLA-associated TCR beta chains outstripping equally common others in clonal expansion.

There are 19 residues in the CDR3. V was pared by 3 bases and J by 8 bases, with 20 bases of the junction left unmatched. CDR1 and CDR2 from the germline V gene are MNHNS and SASEGT. In this sample, this clone turned up a few times. The target antigen is unknown. Primers: 60 Vbeta forward and 13 Jbeta reverse. Measured with immunoSEQ multiplex PCR; TCRdb has only the in-frame clones, and not every one. The table has around 210,000 clones, 70% to 90% seen once. Material: PBMCs. The J gene is TRBJ2-1, the V gene TRBV6-1, with TRBD2 identical over 9 bases. The source of this sequence is a girl aged 2-15 years in good health and CMV-seronegative. For the CDR3, the DNA is TGTGCCAGCAGTGAGGTACGATCCGGGACTAGCCACTTTTTCGATGAGCAGTTCTTC. Residues: CASSEVRSGTSHFFDEQFF.